The rows below give T cell receptor beta chains drawn from one sample of a study of identical twins. TCRdb recomputed calls from the 5' RACE reads with MiXCR, one row per CDR3 protein. Here the sample spans around 1.7 million distinct CDR3 sequences, roughly 35% being singletons. Sequenced material: cord blood. The receptors originated from a newborn girl in good health. Each CDR3 is given with its conserved first and last residue. The D gene is left open where the match is weak. Clone sizes are given selectively: once, few, many, or a class where the clone is expanded.

clone size | J gene | D gene | V gene | CDR3 DNA | CDR3 protein
NA | TRBJ1-5 | TRBD1 | TRBV29-1 | TGCAGCGTTGAAATGGGCAGGGGGCAAGGTCAGCCCCAGCATTTT | CSVEMGRGQGQPQHF
few | TRBJ2-3 | NA | TRBV7-9 | TGTGCCAGCAGCAACCGGGACAACACAGATACGCAGTATTTT | CASSNRDNTDTQYF
many | TRBJ1-4 | NA | TRBV5-1 | TGCGCCAGCAGCCCACAGGGTGAAAAACTGTTTTTT | CASSPQGEKLFF
few | TRBJ1-5 | NA | TRBV28 | TGTGCCAGCAGTCCTGAGGGGCTCTGGGAGCCCCAGCATTTT | CASSPEGLWEPQHF
few | TRBJ2-3 | NA | TRBV2 | TGTGCCAGCAGTGTGGACAGACTAGCCGCTACGCAGTATTTT | CASSVDRLAATQYF
NA | TRBJ2-1 | NA | TRBV27 | TGTGCCAGCACCAAAGGGGGGGGATACTACAATGAGCAGTTCTTC | CASTKGGGYYNEQFF
NA | TRBJ2-3 | NA | TRBV20-1 | TGCAGTGCTAGAGCGTCGATAGCTCCTACAGATACGCAGTATTTT | CSARASIAPTDTQYF
NA | TRBJ2-7 | TRBD1 | TRBV25-1 | TGTGCCACCGGACAGGGAAGGGACGAGCAGTACTTC | CATGQGRDEQYF
NA | TRBJ2-1 | NA | TRBV9 | TGTGCCAGCAGCGTAGCCTCCAGTGGGAAATACAATGAGCAGTTCTTC | CASSVASSGKYNEQFF
NA | TRBJ2-7 | NA | TRBV20-1 | TGCAGTGCTAGAGGTCCCCGTGGCTTCTCCTACGAGCAGTACTTC | CSARGPRGFSYEQYF
NA | TRBJ2-3 | NA | TRBV9 | TGTGCCAGCAGGGACTCACGACCCACAGATACGCAGTATTTT | CASRDSRPTDTQYF
few | TRBJ1-2 | NA | TRBV27 | TGTGCCAGCAGTTTTTCATCGACGCCGGCTAACTATGGCTACACCTTC | CASSFSSTPANYGYTF
NA | TRBJ2-2 | NA | TRBV3-1 | TGTGCCAGCAGCCGGCGTGGGACCACGAACACCGGGGAGCTGTTTTTT | CASSRRGTTNTGELFF
NA | TRBJ2-1 | NA | TRBV5-1 | TGCGCCAGCAGCCTAACACTAGAGCAGCAGTTCTTC | CASSLTLEQQFF
NA | TRBJ1-2 | NA | TRBV6-2/TRBV6-3 | TGTGCCAGCAGTTACTCGATAAGAGGGAACTATGGCTACACCTTC | CASSYSIRGNYGYTF
NA | TRBJ1-5 | NA | TRBV25-1 | TGTGCCAGCAGTGAATATCGTGCGGGTGGCAGGCAGCCCCAGCATTTT | CASSEYRAGGRQPQHF
NA | TRBJ2-2 | NA | TRBV5-1 | TGCGCCAGCAGCTCAGACCCTTCTACCGGGGAGCTGTTTTTT | CASSSDPSTGELFF
once | TRBJ2-1 | TRBD2 | TRBV3-1 | TGTGCCAGCAGCATGACTAGCGGGGGGGCACACAATGAGCAGTTCTTC | CASSMTSGGAHNEQFF
few | TRBJ2-3 | TRBD1 | TRBV4-2 | TGTGCCAGCAGCCGATACCGGGACAGGGGAACAGATACGCAGTATTTT | CASSRYRDRGTDTQYF
NA | TRBJ2-1 | NA | TRBV7-9 | TGTGCCGGCAGCTCCCCAGAGGGCGATGAGCAGTTCTTC | CAGSSPEGDEQFF
once | TRBJ2-5 | NA | TRBV10-3 | TGTGCCATCAGTGCGAAGTCGGAGACCCAGTACTTC | CAISAKSETQYF
NA | TRBJ2-5 | NA | TRBV4-2 | TGTGCCAGCAGCCAAGATGGATGGGAGACCCAGTACTTC | CASSQDGWETQYF
NA | TRBJ2-7 | NA | TRBV21-1 | TGTGCCTTACCCTGGCTCCCTGGGGGCTACGAGCAGTACTTC | CALPWLPGGYEQYF
NA | TRBJ2-5 | TRBD1 | TRBV6-2/TRBV6-3 | TGTGCCAGCAGTTACTCCGGACAGGTTCAAGAGACCCAGTACTTC | CASSYSGQVQETQYF
few | TRBJ2-5 | NA | TRBV5-6 | TGTGCCAGCAGCTTGGTCGGCGGGATTGGACAAGAGACCCAGTACTTC | CASSLVGGIGQETQYF
NA | TRBJ1-2 | NA | TRBV20-1 | TGCAGTGCTAGAGATAGGGTCAGCCCCTATAACTATGGCTACACCTTC | CSARDRVSPYNYGYTF
NA | TRBJ2-1 | TRBD2 | TRBV7-9 | TGTGCCAGCAGTCCTGGGACTAGCGGGACGGACAATGAGCAGTTCTTC | CASSPGTSGTDNEQFF
NA | TRBJ2-3 | TRBD2 | TRBV11-2 | TGTGCCAGCAGTCGAGGGACTAGCGGGCTGAACACAGATACGCAGTATTTT | CASSRGTSGLNTDTQYF
few | TRBJ1-1 | TRBD1 | TRBV6-5 | TGCGCCAGCAGCTACCGGACAGGGGGGACTGAAGCTTTCTTT | CASSYRTGGTEAFF
NA | TRBJ1-5 | TRBD1 | TRBV12-5 | TGTGCTAGGGAGACAGGGGCAAATCAGCCCCAGCATTTT | CARETGANQPQHF
many | TRBJ2-3 | NA | TRBV12-3/TRBV12-4 | TGTGCCAGCAGTTTGTGGCGTGCACACCATACGCAGTATTTT | CASSLWRAHHTQYF
few | TRBJ2-1 | TRBD1 | TRBV29-1 | TGCAGCGTGGCCTTTTGGACAGGGATTACAAGAGCAGCTAATGAGCAGTTCTTC | CSVAFWTGITRAANEQFF
NA | TRBJ2-1 | TRBD1 | TRBV20-1 | TGCAGTGCTACCAGACAGGGCAATGAGCAGTTCTTC | CSATRQGNEQFF